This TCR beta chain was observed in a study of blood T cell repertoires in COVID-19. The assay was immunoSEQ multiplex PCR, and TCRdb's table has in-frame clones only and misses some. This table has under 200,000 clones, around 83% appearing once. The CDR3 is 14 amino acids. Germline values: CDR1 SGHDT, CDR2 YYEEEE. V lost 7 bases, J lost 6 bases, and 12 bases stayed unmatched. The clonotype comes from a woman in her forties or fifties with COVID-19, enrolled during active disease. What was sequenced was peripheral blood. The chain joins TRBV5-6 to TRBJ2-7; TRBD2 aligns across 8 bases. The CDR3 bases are TGTGCCAGCGGAAGATTAGGACTAGCTGGCGAGCAGTACTTC. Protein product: CASGRLGLAGEQYF.